What follows describes a single TCR beta chain. RNA, at about 0.45 to 1 ug, was reverse transcribed with random hexamers. immunoSEQ multiplex PCR amplified TCR beta CDR3 across 54 Vbeta, 13 Jbeta. TCRdb re-analysed the immunoSEQ multiplex PCR reads in MiXCR, keeping a single row per CDR3 protein. The sample has under 550,000 distinct CDR3 sequences, roughly 85% seen once; the top ten hold about 0.12%. The data are from a study of CD8 T cells in Susac syndrome. The V gene end was trimmed by 7 bases and the J gene end by 5 bases; junction bases not matched to a gene: 8. The CDR3 runs to 13 residues. Germline assignment: CDR1 MNHNS and CDR2 SASEGT. In blood CD8+ and CD4+ T cells, TCR beta underwent sequencing. The patients who served as multiple sclerosis controls were treatment-naive and had stable or active relapsing-remitting disease that fulfilled the revised McDonald criteria. TEMRA cells underwent FACS enrichment and CD8+ and CD4+ T cells underwent negative isolation.

The source of this sequence is a human donor with multiple sclerosis. The chain joins TRBV6-1 to TRBJ2-7; 7 bases line up with TRBD2. The sequenced sample was CD8+ T cells from PBMCs. Here the CDR3 reads CASNTGGYDEQYF. As DNA, the CDR3 is TGTGCCAGCAACACCGGGGGGTACGACGAGCAGTACTTC.